This T cell receptor beta chain is drawn from a study of cytomegalovirus exposure and HLA in healthy donors. Broader study findings: When a later analysis compared HLA-associated TCR beta chains with equally common others, the HLA-associated chains turned out to be more clonally expanded and to have lower generation probabilities.

Concerning this clone itself: The antigen is undetermined.

Looked up from germline, CDR1 is MNHNY and CDR2 is SVGAGI (reference sequence). This CDR3 spans 13 amino acids. V gave up 5 bases and J gave up 7 bases, with 12 bases separating them. Vbeta (60) and Jbeta (13) primers were used in the PCR. The authors' processing: In a later analysis, the count reached about 80 million unique TCR beta chains, with 10 million to 11 million shared. TCRdb's copy holds only in-frame clones and misses some; the assay was immunoSEQ multiplex PCR. The V and J calls and the clone size are those of that table, but D and trimming were determined from the DNA. The sample holds roughly 150,000 clones, around 75% seen once.

V gene TRBV6-6 combines with J gene TRBJ1-5; D remains ambiguous. Sequenced input: PBMCs. The receptor was derived from a female donor in good health and CMV-seronegative. The CDR3 is CASSALVGQPQHF. DNA for the CDR3: TGTGCCAGCAGTGCCCTCGTGGGCCAGCCCCAGCATTTT.